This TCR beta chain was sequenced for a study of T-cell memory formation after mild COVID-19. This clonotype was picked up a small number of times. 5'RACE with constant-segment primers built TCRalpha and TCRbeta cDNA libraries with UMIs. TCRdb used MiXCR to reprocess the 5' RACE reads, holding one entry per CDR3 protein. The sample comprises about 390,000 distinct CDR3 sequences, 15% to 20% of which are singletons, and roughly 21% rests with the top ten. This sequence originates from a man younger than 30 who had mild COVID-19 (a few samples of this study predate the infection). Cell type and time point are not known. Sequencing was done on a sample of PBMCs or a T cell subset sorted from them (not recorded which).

CDR3 in DNA: TGTGCCAGCGGGCGGACAGGGTCTAGAAATTCACCCCTCCACTTT. Translating gives CASGRTGSRNSPLHF. The genes are TRBV6-5 and TRBJ1-6; TRBD1 agrees at 8 bases. V trimming: 8 bases; J trimming: 7 bases; junction bases outside the gene matches: 10. The CDR3 is 15 residues long. Per the germline V gene, CDR1 is MNHEY and CDR2 is SVGAGI.